The 18 T cell receptor beta chains below come from one sample, sequenced in a study of blood T cell repertoires in COVID-19. The protocol was immunoSEQ multiplex PCR, while the TCRdb copy is restricted to in-frame clones and leaves out a portion. The table records a few hundred thousand clones, approximately 83% of them present only once. The specimen sequenced was peripheral blood. Receptor source: a woman aged 25 to 39 who had recovered from COVID-19.

The V call is TRBV28, the J call TRBJ2-6; 15 positions match TRBD2. V was clipped by 3 bases and J by 5 bases; unmatched bases: 8. The germline V gene has CDR1 MDHEN and CDR2 SYDVKM. The CDR3 runs 19 residues. Here the CDR3 DNA reads TGTGCCAGCAGTTTGGGACTAGCGGGGGGCGGTTTAAGGGCCAACGTCCTGACTTTC. Encoded protein: CASSLGLAGGGLRANVLTF.

The chain has TRBV5-1 and TRBJ1-1; a possible D gene is TRBD1 (5 bases). Germline V gene lookup returns CDR1 SGHRS and CDR2 YFSETQ. Trimming shortened V by 4 bases and J by 7 bases, and 14 bases separated the two germline ends. The CDR3 spans 13 residues. The CDR3, as DNA: TGCGCCAGCAGCCAGACCGGGGGAGATGAAGCTTTCTTT. It codes for CASSQTGGDEAFF.

This clone was picked up a small number of times. This chain connects TRBV25-1 to TRBJ1-4; no firm D call. V lost 6 bases and J 6 bases, leaving 14 bases between the germline ends. Germline V CDR1 and CDR2: MGHDK, SYGVNS. This CDR3 contains 14 residues. This chain's CDR3 is CASSRLTSDEKLFF. The DNA of the CDR3 is TGTGCCAGCAGCCGACTGACTTCGGATGAAAAACTGTTTTTT.

This rearrangement joins TRBV6-6 to TRBJ2-5, with D hard to call. The V end lost 4 bases, the J end lost 5 bases, and 5 bases lay between the germline ends. CDR1 and CDR2 (germline): MNHNY, SVGAGI (reference sequence). The CDR3 has 11 residues. CDR3 in amino acids: CASSFQETQYF. CDR3 nucleotide sequence: TGTGCCAGCAGTTTCCAGGAGACCCAGTACTTC.

The chain links TRBV27 to TRBJ2-7, with unresolved D. CDR3 size: 17 residues. From germline, CDR1 is MNHEY and CDR2 SMNVEV (reference sequence). V lost 5 bases and J 6 bases, leaving 26 bases between the germline ends. CDR3 protein: CASSPPPSGAEGLEQYF. DNA of the CDR3: TGTGCCAGCAGTCCGCCCCCTTCTGGAGCCGAAGGTCTCGAGCAGTACTTC.

The gene calls are TRBV13 and TRBJ2-6; 7 bases map to TRBD1. The CDR3 is 18 residues long. The V gene's germline CDR1 is PRHDT and CDR2 FYEKMQ (reference sequence). V shed 1 base and J 5 bases; nucleotides not matched to a gene: 11. CDR3 region: CASSLALIDRVRANVLTF. CDR3 nucleotide sequence: TGTGCCAGCAGCTTAGCCCTAATAGACAGGGTTAGGGCCAACGTCCTGACTTTC.

The V call is TRBV6-4, the J call TRBJ1-2, with D uncertain. Germline V gives CDR1 MRHNA, CDR2 SNTAGT. This CDR3 contains 15 residues. The V gene lost 3 bases and the J gene lost 3 bases, with 14 bases spanning the gap. The chain's CDR3 is CASSETTADYYGYTF. CDR3 DNA: TGTGCCAGCAGTGAGACAACGGCGGACTACTATGGCTACACCTTC.

The chain has TRBV29-1 and TRBJ1-2; 7 nucleotides align to TRBD1. The CDR3 length is 12 residues. J gave up 7 bases and V 3 bases, and 5 bases lay outside the gene matches. Germline lookup yields CDR1 SQVTM and CDR2 ANQGSEA. The CDR3 spells CSVDRQGGGYTF. CDR3 DNA sequence: TGCAGCGTTGATAGACAGGGAGGTGGCTACACCTTC.

J is TRBJ1-1 and V is TRBV10-1; TRBD1 agrees at 8 bases. With V trimmed by 5 bases and J by 3 bases, 8 bases remained unmatched. CDR3 length: 15 amino acids. Germline CDR1 is WNHNN and CDR2 is SYGVQD (reference sequence). The CDR3 nucleotides read TGCGCCAGCAGTAAAACCGGACAGGGTTACACTGAAGCTTTCTTT. This sequence encodes CASSKTGQGYTEAFF.

This clone has just one count. The chain combines TRBV7-9 with TRBJ1-2, with 9 bases fitting TRBD1. This CDR3 spans 18 amino acids. V gave up 1 base and J gave up 8 bases; unmatched junction bases: 17. Germline-derived CDR1 and CDR2 are SEHNR and FQNEAQ (reference sequence). As DNA, the CDR3 is TGTGCCAGCAGCTTAGAGCCGGGACAGGGCGCTTCAGGAGTCGGCTACACCTTC. Translated: CASSLEPGQGASGVGYTF.

This rearrangement joins TRBV12-3 or TRBV12-4 to TRBJ1-1; D uncertain. The CDR3 is 12 amino acids. V lost 3 bases, J lost 3 bases, and 5 bases lay in between. This chain's CDR3 is CASSFVDTEAFF. The CDR3 region has the DNA TGTGCCAGCAGTTTCGTTGACACTGAAGCTTTCTTT.

The J gene is TRBJ1-1, the V gene TRBV6-5, with 8 bases aligning to TRBD1. The V and J ends lost 6 bases and 8 bases, in that order; junction bases with no gene match: 8. Germline CDR1 reads MNHEY; CDR2 reads SVGAGI. The CDR3 has 13 amino acids. The CDR3 DNA reads TGTGCCAGCAGCCCACAGGGGGTCAGGGAAGCTTTCTTT. As protein: CASSPQGVREAFF.

The chain employs TRBV18 and TRBJ2-6; D might be TRBD2 (5 bases). In germline, CDR1 is KGHSH, CDR2 LQKENI. Trimming took 3 bases from V and 1 from J, leaving 7 bases between them. This CDR3 has 15 residues. The CDR3 coding sequence is TGTGCCAGCTCACCGTGGGAGTCTGGGGCCAACGTCCTGACTTTC. This encodes CASSPWESGANVLTF.

V is TRBV27 and J is TRBJ2-7; possible D gene TRBD2, 6 bases. Trimming took off 4 bases at V and 2 bases at J, with 15 bases between the two ends. The CDR3 is 15 residues long. CDR1 MNHEY and CDR2 SMNVEV come from the germline V gene (reference sequence). CDR3 residues: CASSSRLDGAYEQYF. CDR3 nucleotides: TGTGCCAGCAGTTCTAGACTAGATGGGGCCTACGAGCAGTACTTC.

The genes are TRBV9 and TRBJ2-3; 9 bases fit TRBD1. The CDR3 consists of 15 residues. In germline, CDR1 is SGDLS, CDR2 YYNGEE. J gave up 4 bases and V 4 bases, and 7 bases lay outside the gene matches. The CDR3 sequence is CASSLTGGAADTQYF. CDR3 DNA: TGTGCCAGCAGCTTAACAGGGGGCGCGGCAGATACGCAGTATTTT.

The chain employs TRBV5-1 and TRBJ2-7; D is perhaps TRBD1 (6 bases). The CDR3 is 13 amino acids. The germline CDR1 and CDR2 sequences are SGHRS and YFSETQ. V was cut by 4 bases and J by 6 bases, with 14 bases left in between. In nucleotides, the CDR3 is TGCGCCAGCAGCATGCCAGGGGCGGCCGAGCAGTACTTC. Translated: CASSMPGAAEQYF. Full variable domain (rest looked up from reference TRBV5-1 and TRBJ2-7): KAGVTQTPRYLIKTRGQQVTLSCSPISGHRSVSWYQQTPGQGLQFLFEYFSETQRNKGNFPGRFSGRQFSNSRSEMNVSTLELGDSALYLCASSMPGAAEQYFGPGTRLTVT.

V and J are TRBV28 and TRBJ2-7, with a possible D match to TRBD2 (6 bases). Trimming took 7 bases from V and 7 from J, leaving 26 bases between them. Germline-derived CDR1 and CDR2 are MDHEN and SYDVKM. This CDR3 has 16 residues. CDR3 bases: TGTGCCAGCACTATGGAGGGAGGAAGGTTCGGAGAGGAGCAGTACTTC. Translated, it gives CASTMEGGRFGEEQYF.

The chain has TRBV9 and TRBJ2-1, with 7 bases matching TRBD1. The CDR3 contains 12 residues. Germline V gene lookup returns CDR1 SGDLS and CDR2 YYNGEE. The ends lost 5 bases at V and 10 bases at J; junction bases unmatched: 6. The CDR3: CASSGNRGEQFF. Written as DNA, the CDR3 is TGTGCCAGCAGTGGAAACAGGGGAGAGCAGTTCTTC.